The 5 T cell receptor beta chains listed next were all sequenced from one sample in a study of beta chain features in type 1 diabetes. Isolated RNA was reverse transcribed in full, so expressed TCRB transcripts were sequenced. The method was immunoSEQ multiplex PCR; TCRdb's version includes in-frame clones alone and lacks a portion of them. The table records 120,000 to 150,000 clones, 6.9% of them present only once. The sequencing input was central memory CD4+ T cells from blood. These receptors all come from a woman under 40 in good health.

Only a few counts were recorded for this clone. The chain combines TRBV6-5 with TRBJ2-1; TRBD2 matches at 9 bases. V shed 6 bases and J 8 bases; nucleotides not matched to a gene: 8. Germline values: CDR1 MNHEY, CDR2 SVGAGI. This CDR3 is built from 14 residues. The DNA for the CDR3 is TGTGCCAGCAGACCCGGGACTAGCTCCCATGAGCAGTTCTTC. Its protein product is CASRPGTSSHEQFF.

This clone was seen ten or more times. The chain recombines TRBV28 with TRBJ2-4; 7 bases line up with TRBD2. J gave up 5 bases and V 3 bases, and 7 bases lay outside the gene matches. The V gene's germline CDR1 is MDHEN and CDR2 SYDVKM. The CDR3 length is 15 residues. The chain's CDR3 is CASSFPTSRENIQYF. The CDR3 nucleotides are TGTGCCAGCAGTTTCCCGACTAGCAGAGAAAACATTCAGTACTTC.

The chain links TRBV23-1 to TRBJ1-1; 7 bases line up with TRBD1. TRBV23-1 is placed among ORFs of uncertain function. The CDR3 has 16 residues. The V and J ends lost 0 bases and 4 bases, in that order; junction bases with no gene match: 8. The DNA for the CDR3 is TGCGCCAGCAGTCAATCCTCAGACAGGGTCGGCACTGAAGCTTTCTTT. It specifies CASSQSSDRVGTEAFF.

The CDR3 DNA reads TGTGCCAGCTCACCACGAACAGAGGGTACCGGGGAGCTGTTTTTT. Translating it yields CASSPRTEGTGELFF. The rearrangement joins TRBV18 to TRBJ2-2; TRBD2 is a possible D gene (5 bases). The CDR3 runs 15 residues. The germline V gene encodes CDR1 KGHSH and CDR2 LQKENI. V shed 1 base and J shed 5 bases, with 11 bases lying between them.

This clone was seen a handful of times. The CDR3 reads CASSGPRRDSGNTIYF. The CDR3 DNA is TGTGCCAGCAGTGGACCTAGAAGAGACTCTGGAAACACCATATATTTT. The V call is TRBV25-1, the J call TRBJ1-3; D gene uncertain. The V end was cut by 4 bases, the J end by 0 bases, with 13 bases between. Germline CDR1 reads MGHDK; CDR2 reads SYGVNS. The CDR3 is 16 residues long.